A single sample gave rise to the 27 T cell receptor beta chains below, sequenced in a study of cytotoxic CD8 clonotypes in ibrutinib-treated CLL. Repertoires were generated with immunoSEQ multiplex PCR, while TCRdb's copy carries only in-frame clones and drops some. This table has 13,000 to 15,000 clones, over 50% appearing once. The starting material was PBMCs, obtained at an approximately 26-month disease-progression time point, from a patient treated with ibrutinib. These TCRs come from a human donor with chronic lymphocytic leukemia.

V usage is TRBV29-1 and J usage is TRBJ1-2; perhaps TRBD1 as D (5 bases). V was pared by 5 bases and J by 7 bases, with 17 bases between. CDR3 size: 13 residues. Germline V gene data show CDR1 as SQVTM and CDR2 as ANQGSEA. The CDR3 sequence is CSVLFGTVGGYTF. As DNA, the CDR3 is TGCAGCGTTCTGTTCGGGACTGTTGGTGGCTACACCTTC. The full variable domain, with the rest looked up from reference TRBV29-1 and TRBJ1-2, is SAVISQKPSRDICQRGTSLTIQCQVDSQVTMMFWYRQQPGQSLTLIATANQGSEATYESGFVIDKFPISRPNLTFSTLTVSNMSPEDSSIYLCSVLFGTVGGYTFGSGTRLTVV.

The genes are TRBV11-2 and TRBJ2-1; TRBD2 might be the D (5 bases). Germline-derived CDR1 and CDR2 are SGHAT and FQNNGV. CDR3 length: 15 residues. V was cut by 1 base and J by 10 bases, with 17 bases left in between. The CDR3 loop is CASSLALLLGEEQFF. CDR3 in DNA: TGTGCCAGCAGCTTAGCCCTCCTACTAGGCGAGGAGCAGTTCTTC.

The gene calls are TRBV5-6 and TRBJ2-7; D unresolved. This CDR3 is built from 11 residues. Germline CDR1 and CDR2: SGHDT and YYEEEE. The V and J ends lost 2 bases and 3 bases respectively, with 3 bases between them. The CDR3 DNA reads TGTGCCAGCAGCTTCGGCTACGAGCAGTACTTC. As protein: CASSFGYEQYF. Complete variable domain (other parts from reference TRBV5-6 and TRBJ2-7): DAGVTQSPTHLIKTRGQQVTLRCSPKSGHDTVSWYQQALGQGPQFIFQYYEEEERQRGNFPDRFSGHQFPNYSSELNVNALLLGDSALYLCASSFGYEQYFGPGTRLTVT.

This clone was detected only a few times. V gene TRBV30 combines with J gene TRBJ1-1; 9 bases line up with TRBD1. Trimming at V came to 3 bases and at J to 8 bases, leaving 10 bases not matched to a gene. This CDR3 region has 14 residues. Germline loops: CDR1 GTSNPN, CDR2 SVGIG (reference sequence). DNA for the CDR3: TGTGCCTGGAGCGGCCCAGGGACAGGGAGCGAAGCTTTCTTT. Its translation: CAWSGPGTGSEAFF.

The CDR3 here is CASSEDGRGLDQDTEAFF. The CDR3, as DNA: TGTGCCAGCAGTGAAGACGGCAGGGGGCTAGATCAGGACACTGAAGCTTTCTTT. The chain employs TRBV2 and TRBJ1-1, with 8 bases identical to TRBD1. This CDR3 spans 18 amino acids. Germline V CDR1 and CDR2: SNHLY, FYNNEI. V lost 1 base and J lost 3; bases outside the gene matches: 13.

This clone has just a few counts. This chain connects TRBV18 to TRBJ1-3; 9 bases agree with TRBD1. There are 16 residues in the CDR3. V was pared by 3 bases and J by 2 bases, with 5 bases of the junction left unmatched. CDR1 is KGHSH and CDR2 is LQKENI in the germline V gene. The CDR3 DNA sequence: TGTGCCAGCTCACCGTCCGGGGACAGGGCTGGAAACACCATATATTTT. It is translated as CASSPSGDRAGNTIYF.

The rearrangement uses TRBV5-4 and TRBJ1-1; maybe TRBD1 (5 bases). The CDR3 extends over 13 amino acids. Trimming removed 0 bases at V and 11 bases at J, with 14 bases between. In germline, CDR1 is SGHNT, CDR2 YYREEE (reference sequence). CDR3 coding DNA: TGTGCCAGCAGCTTGGATTTTTACAACAGGGCTTTCTTT. This sequence encodes CASSLDFYNRAFF.

This chain links TRBV5-1 with TRBJ1-2; the D gene is possibly TRBD1 (5 bases). CDR1 SGHRS and CDR2 YFSETQ come from the germline V gene. Trimming pared 7 bases from V and 2 bases from J, leaving 15 bases between. The CDR3 spans 14 residues. CDR3 residues: CASSAHRGNYGYTF. DNA of the CDR3: TGCGCCAGCTCGGCCCATCGGGGGAACTATGGCTACACCTTC. The full variable domain, with the rest looked up from reference TRBV5-1 and TRBJ1-2, is KAGVTQTPRYLIKTRGQQVTLSCSPISGHRSVSWYQQTPGQGLQFLFEYFSETQRNKGNFPGRFSGRQFSNSRSEMNVSTLELGDSALYLCASSAHRGNYGYTFGSGTRLTVV.

The chain recombines TRBV6-1 with TRBJ2-7; 8 nucleotides align to TRBD1. Germline V CDR1 and CDR2: MNHNS, SASEGT. This CDR3 contains 14 residues. V lost 5 bases and J lost 2; bases outside the gene matches: 5. The DNA for the CDR3 is TGTGCCAGCAGTATCCGGGACAGGCCCTACGAGCAGTACTTC. This codes for CASSIRDRPYEQYF.

A few counts support this clone. The rearrangement joins TRBV19 to TRBJ1-5, with a weak D call TRBD1 (5 bases). The CDR3 is 13 amino acids. The germline CDR1 and CDR2 sequences are LNHDA and SQIVND (reference sequence). V was cut by 7 bases and J by 7 bases, with 14 bases left in between. CDR3 sequence reads: CASTRDGWQPQHF. The DNA for the CDR3 is TGTGCCAGTACCCGGGACGGGTGGCAGCCCCAGCATTTT.

This clone has more than one count but fewer than ten. The rearrangement uses TRBV12-5 and TRBJ2-7, with no clear D. CDR1 is LGHNT, CDR2 FRNRAP, per germline. The V end lost 6 bases, the J end lost 1 base, and 16 bases lay between the germline ends. The CDR3 has 15 residues. The CDR3 DNA reads TGTGCTAGTGGCCCTTTTTTGACAAGGTCCTACGAGCAGTACTTC. Residues: CASGPFLTRSYEQYF.

By its share, this clone is medium-sized. The chain couples TRBV10-1 to TRBJ2-1; 9 bases fit TRBD1. CDR3 size: 14 residues. Germline V lookup: CDR1 WNHNN, CDR2 SYGVQD (reference sequence). With V trimmed by 7 bases and J by 7 bases, 8 bases remained unmatched. The CDR3 coding sequence is TGCGCCAGCAACCGGGACAGGGTAGGGAATGAGCAGTTCTTC. Protein product: CASNRDRVGNEQFF.

The V and J genes are TRBV5-1 and TRBJ1-6; possible D gene TRBD1, 5 bases. V lost 0 bases and J lost 5, with 15 bases in between. The CDR3 contains 17 residues. Germline CDR1 SGHRS, CDR2 YFSETQ. CDR3 in amino acids: CASSLAGGRGDNSPLHF. Here the CDR3 DNA reads TGCGCCAGCAGCTTGGCGGGGGGGAGAGGGGATAATTCACCCCTCCACTTT.

This chain connects TRBV11-2 to TRBJ2-7; possibly TRBD1 or TRBD2 for D (5 bases each). The V gene's germline CDR1 is SGHAT and CDR2 FQNNGV. CDR3 length equals 15 residues. The V end lost 5 bases, the J end lost 4 bases, and 18 bases lay between the germline ends. CDR3: CASSPYPQGGYEQYF. As DNA, the CDR3 is TGTGCCAGCAGCCCCTACCCCCAGGGCGGGTACGAGCAGTACTTC. The full variable domain, with the rest looked up from reference TRBV11-2 and TRBJ2-7, is EAGVAQSPRYKIIEKRQSVAFWCNPISGHATLYWYQQILGQGPKLLIQFQNNGVVDDSQLPKDRFSAERLKGVDSTLKIQPAKLEDSAVYLCASSPYPQGGYEQYFGPGTRLTVT.

This clone is classed as medium-sized. The rearrangement joins TRBV4-1 to TRBJ1-5; D possibly corresponds to TRBD1 (6 bases). CDR1 and CDR2 from the germline V gene are MGHRA and YSYEKL. This CDR3 spans 15 amino acids. V gave up 0 bases and J gave up 5 bases, with 11 bases separating them. In DNA form, the CDR3 reads TGCGCCAGCAGCCAAGATTCGGCAGGGGATCAGCCCCAGCATTTT. Its protein product is CASSQDSAGDQPQHF.

The V gene is TRBV4-1, the J gene TRBJ1-3, with 7 nucleotides matching TRBD1. The CDR3 consists of 15 residues. Germline CDR1 and CDR2: MGHRA and YSYEKL. J lost 0 bases, V lost 4 bases, and 3 bases had no gene match. The CDR3 protein is CASSPRQGSGNTIYF. CDR3 DNA: TGCGCCAGCAGCCCCCGACAGGGCTCTGGAAACACCATATATTTT.

The V and J genes are TRBV7-8 and TRBJ1-5; D possibly corresponds to TRBD1 (5 bases). The V end lost 5 bases, the J end lost 6 bases, and 17 bases lay between the germline ends. Germline CDR1 is SGHVS and CDR2 is FQNEAQ. This CDR3 spans 15 amino acids. The CDR3 nucleotides are TGTGCCAGCAGCCCCCCCGGGGTTGGGACTCAGCCCCAGCATTTT. Its protein is CASSPPGVGTQPQHF.

The chain joins TRBV9 to TRBJ2-7, with D tentatively TRBD1 or TRBD2 (6 bases each). This CDR3 region has 17 residues. V lost 3 bases, J lost 0 bases, and 19 bases lay in between. Germline lookup yields CDR1 SGDLS and CDR2 YYNGEE. In DNA, the CDR3 is TGTGCCAGCAGCGCCAGTATTCGGGGGCGCGGCTCCTACGAGCAGTACTTC. It yields the protein CASSASIRGRGSYEQYF.

As DNA, the CDR3 is TGTGCCAGCAGCTACCTTGGGCGGGGGGGTTCCGATACGCAGTATTTT. Translating gives CASSYLGRGGSDTQYF. This chain links TRBV5-6 with TRBJ2-3; TRBD2 aligns across 9 bases. The CDR3 has 16 residues. The V segment lost 3 bases and the J segment 6 bases; nucleotides outside the gene matches: 11. Germline assignment: CDR1 SGHDT and CDR2 YYEEEE.

The chain combines TRBV10-3 with TRBJ1-2; TRBD1 matches at 12 bases. The CDR3 consists of 16 residues. Germline lookup yields CDR1 ENHRY and CDR2 SYGVKD. V lost 0 bases to trimming and J lost 3 bases; unmatched junction nucleotides: 2. The CDR3 reads CAISESGTGGYYGYTF. As DNA, the CDR3 is TGTGCCATCAGTGAGTCCGGGACAGGGGGCTACTATGGCTACACCTTC.

This clone was observed a handful of times. The chain uses TRBV18 and TRBJ1-4; D perhaps matches TRBD1 (5 bases). This CDR3 has 13 residues. Germline-derived CDR1 and CDR2 are KGHSH and LQKENI. Trimming stripped 3 bases from V and 7 bases from J, with 9 bases between. The CDR3 bases are TGTGCCAGCTCACCGGTGACAGTTGAAAAACTGTTTTTT. Its protein product is CASSPVTVEKLFF.

This clone qualifies as medium-sized (0.01 to 0.1%). The J gene is TRBJ1-1, the V gene TRBV29-1; 11 bases are a match to TRBD1. Germline CDR1 and CDR2: SQVTM and ANQGSEA. The CDR3 spans 15 residues. Here the CDR3 reads CRAVGTGGPGTEAFF. CDR3 DNA sequence: TGCAGGGCTGTGGGGACAGGGGGACCCGGGACTGAAGCTTTCTTT.

This clone came up a few times. The chain carries TRBV9 and TRBJ1-1, with D possibly being TRBD1 (5 bases). This CDR3 is 13 amino acids long. Per the germline V gene, CDR1 is SGDLS and CDR2 is YYNGEE. V shed 3 bases and J shed 1 base, with 7 bases lying between them. The CDR3: CASSDGGNTEAFF. The CDR3 DNA reads as TGTGCCAGCAGCGATGGGGGGAACACTGAAGCTTTCTTT. The entire variable domain, with the rest obtained from reference TRBV9 and TRBJ1-1, is as follows: DSGVTQTPKHLITATGQRVTLRCSPRSGDLSVYWYQQSLDQGLQFLIQYYNGEERAKGNILERFSAQQFPDLHSELNLSSLELGDSALYFCASSDGGNTEAFFGQGTRLTVV.

CDR3 nucleotide sequence: TGTGCCAGTAGTCCAACACAGAACACTGAAGCTTTCTTT. Its protein is CASSPTQNTEAFF. The chain couples TRBV19 to TRBJ1-1; D call uncertain. In germline, CDR1 is LNHDA, CDR2 SQIVND (reference sequence). Deletions cut 5 bases from V and 1 base from J, with 8 bases between. The CDR3 is 13 residues long.

In nucleotides, the CDR3 is TGTGCCAGCAGCCGGGACAGGGTGAGCTATGGCTACACCTTC. It translates to CASSRDRVSYGYTF. The chain carries TRBV6-5 and TRBJ1-2; 9 positions agree with TRBD1. CDR3 length: 14 amino acids. V shed 6 bases, J shed 4 bases, and the junction held 6 bases outside the gene matches. CDR1 and CDR2 from the germline V gene are MNHEY and SVGAGI.

The genes are TRBV29-1 and TRBJ2-5; D is uncertain. Between the trimmed V and J ends, which lost 4 bases and 5 bases, there was a span of 8 bases. This CDR3 region has 11 residues. Germline V CDR1 and CDR2: SQVTM, ANQGSEA. This chain's CDR3 is CSVASRETQYF. The DNA of the CDR3 is TGCAGCGTTGCCAGCCGGGAGACCCAGTACTTC.

The gene calls are TRBV7-9 and TRBJ2-5; 9 bases line up with TRBD1. Germline CDR1 is SEHNR and CDR2 is FQNEAQ (reference sequence). Trimming took 4 bases from V and 4 from J; bases not matched to a gene: 7. This CDR3 spans 15 amino acids. Written as DNA, the CDR3 is TGTGCCAGCAGCTCTGACTCGGACAGGGGAGAGACCCAGTACTTC. Translating it yields CASSSDSDRGETQYF.